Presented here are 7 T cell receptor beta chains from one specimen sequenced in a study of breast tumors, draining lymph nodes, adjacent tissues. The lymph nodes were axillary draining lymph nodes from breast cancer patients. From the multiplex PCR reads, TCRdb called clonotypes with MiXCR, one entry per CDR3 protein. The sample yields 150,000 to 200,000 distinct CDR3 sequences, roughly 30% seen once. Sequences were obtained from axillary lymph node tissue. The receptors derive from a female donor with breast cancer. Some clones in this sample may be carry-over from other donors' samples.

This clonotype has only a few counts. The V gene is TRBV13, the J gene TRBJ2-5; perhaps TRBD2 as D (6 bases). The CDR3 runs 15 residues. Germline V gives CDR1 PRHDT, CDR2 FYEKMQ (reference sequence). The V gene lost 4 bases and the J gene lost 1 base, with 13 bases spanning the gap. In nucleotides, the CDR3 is TGTGCCAGCAGCTGGCCTAGCGCAGGCCAAGAGACCCAGTACTTC. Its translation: CASSWPSAGQETQYF.

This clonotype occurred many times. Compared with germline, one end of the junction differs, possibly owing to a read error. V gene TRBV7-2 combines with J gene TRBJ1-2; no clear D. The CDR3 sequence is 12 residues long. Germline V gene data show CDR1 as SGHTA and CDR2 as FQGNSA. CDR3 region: CASSLEARGYTF. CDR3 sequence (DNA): TGTGCCAGCAGTTTAGAGGCAAGGGGCTACACCTTC.

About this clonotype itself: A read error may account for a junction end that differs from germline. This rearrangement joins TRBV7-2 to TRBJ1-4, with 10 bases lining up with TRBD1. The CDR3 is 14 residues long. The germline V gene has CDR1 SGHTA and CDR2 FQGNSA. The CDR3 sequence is CASSVDRGREELFF. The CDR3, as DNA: TGTGCCAGCAGCGTAGACAGGGGGCGAGAAGAACTGTTTTTC.

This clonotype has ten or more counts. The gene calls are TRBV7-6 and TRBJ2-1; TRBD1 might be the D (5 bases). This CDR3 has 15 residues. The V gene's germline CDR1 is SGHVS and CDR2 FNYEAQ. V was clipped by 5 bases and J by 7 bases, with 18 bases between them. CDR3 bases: TGTGCCAGCAGCGCGGACACGGAACCTACGAATGAGCAGTTCTTC. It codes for CASSADTEPTNEQFF.

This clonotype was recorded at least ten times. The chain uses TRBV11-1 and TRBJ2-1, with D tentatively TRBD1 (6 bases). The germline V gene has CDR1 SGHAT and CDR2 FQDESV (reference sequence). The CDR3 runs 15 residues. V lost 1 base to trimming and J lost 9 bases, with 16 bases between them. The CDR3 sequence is CASSLGWAGVSEQFF. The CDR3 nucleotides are TGTGCCAGCAGCTTAGGTTGGGCAGGGGTTAGTGAGCAGTTCTTC.

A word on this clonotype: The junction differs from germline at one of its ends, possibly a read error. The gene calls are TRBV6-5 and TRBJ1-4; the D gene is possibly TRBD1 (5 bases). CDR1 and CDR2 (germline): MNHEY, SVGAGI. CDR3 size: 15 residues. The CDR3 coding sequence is TGTGCCAGCAGTCACTACAGGACAACTAATGAAAAACTGGTTTTT. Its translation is CASSHYRTTNEKLVF.

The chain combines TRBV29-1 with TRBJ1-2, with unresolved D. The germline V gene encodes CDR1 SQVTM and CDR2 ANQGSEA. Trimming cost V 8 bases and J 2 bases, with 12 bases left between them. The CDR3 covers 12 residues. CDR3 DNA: TGCAGCTTAGTTTCCCAGAACTATGGCTACACCTTC. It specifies CSLVSQNYGYTF.